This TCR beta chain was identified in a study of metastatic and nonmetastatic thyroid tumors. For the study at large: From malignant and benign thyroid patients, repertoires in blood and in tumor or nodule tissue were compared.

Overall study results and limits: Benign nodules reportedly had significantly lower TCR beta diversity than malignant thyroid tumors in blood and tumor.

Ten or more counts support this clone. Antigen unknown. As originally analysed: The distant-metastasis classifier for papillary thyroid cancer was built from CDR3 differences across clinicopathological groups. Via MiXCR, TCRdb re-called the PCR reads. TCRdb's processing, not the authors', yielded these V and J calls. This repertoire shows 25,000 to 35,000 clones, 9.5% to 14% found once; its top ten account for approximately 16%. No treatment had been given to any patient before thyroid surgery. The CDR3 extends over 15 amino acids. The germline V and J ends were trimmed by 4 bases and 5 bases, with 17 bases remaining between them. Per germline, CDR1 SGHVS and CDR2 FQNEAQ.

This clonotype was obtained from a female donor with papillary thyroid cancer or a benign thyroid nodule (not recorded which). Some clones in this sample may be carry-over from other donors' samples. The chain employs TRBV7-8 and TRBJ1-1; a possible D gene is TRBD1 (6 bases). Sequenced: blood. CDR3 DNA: TGTGCCAGCAGCTCAGGCTCGTTGAGGGGGACTGAAGCTTTCTTT. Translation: CASSSGSLRGTEAFF.